The rows below give T cell receptor beta chains drawn from one sample of a study of blood T cell repertoires in COVID-19. This table comes from immunoSEQ multiplex PCR, and its TCRdb copy is limited to in-frame clones, with some not included. Of about 530,000 clones detected, approximately 88% appear once; the ten largest clones hold 7.8%. The sequenced material came from peripheral blood. Every receptor here comes from a woman in her 50s with COVID-19, enrolled during active disease. The CDR3 runs from the conserved cysteine through the conserved F or W. A D gene is named only where the DNA matches it firmly. Part of the rows lack a size; the others show once, few, many or a class for expanded clones.

cdr3_aa	cdr3_nt	v_call	j_call	d_call	clone_size
CAWQRGQQETQYF	TGTGCCTGGCAGCGGGGACAACAAGAGACCCAGTACTTC	TRBV30	TRBJ2-5	.	.
CAWSGQGVSTGELFF	TGTGCCTGGTCGGGACAGGGAGTTTCCACCGGGGAGCTGTTTTTT	TRBV30	TRBJ2-2	TRBD1	.
CASKRDYGYTF	TGTGCCAGCAAGCGCGACTATGGCTACACCTTC	TRBV2	TRBJ1-2	.	.
CASSRQHNQPQHF	TGTGCCAGTAGTCGACAGCACAATCAGCCCCAGCATTTT	TRBV19	TRBJ1-5	.	.
CASSSTYWDSGSYEQYF	TGTGCCAGCAGTTCCACCTATTGGGACAGTGGCTCCTACGAGCAGTACTTC	TRBV27	TRBJ2-7	TRBD1	.
CASSVQVNTEAFF	TGTGCCAGCAGCGTGCAGGTGAACACTGAAGCTTTCTTT	TRBV9	TRBJ1-1	.	.
CASSPLSSGLASNEQYF	TGTGCCAGCAGTCCTCTTAGTTCGGGACTAGCGTCGAACGAGCAGTACTTC	TRBV5-6	TRBJ2-7	TRBD2	.
CASSSAPDTQYF	TGTGCCAGTAGTTCAGCGCCAGATACGCAGTATTTT	TRBV19	TRBJ2-3	.	.
CASSLGVLSTTNSPLHF	TGCGCCAGCAGCTTGGGCGTTCTTTCGACTACTAATTCACCCCTCCACTTT	TRBV5-1	TRBJ1-6	.	once
CASSQVPPGTGNEQFF	TGTGCCAGCAGCCAAGTTCCTCCGGGAACGGGAAATGAGCAGTTCTTC	TRBV3-1/TRBV3-2	TRBJ2-1	.	.
CASSFVSGRYFSLREQYF	TGCGCCAGCAGCTTCGTGTCAGGGCGATATTTTAGCCTACGAGAGCAGTACTTC	TRBV5-1	TRBJ2-7	.	once
CASSALTTGGTEAFF	TGTGCCAGCAGCGCCCTAACGACAGGGGGCACTGAAGCTTTCTTT	TRBV3-1/TRBV3-2	TRBJ1-1	TRBD1	.
CASSLGGESDTEAFF	TGTGCCAGCAGCTTGGGGGGGGAGTCGGACACTGAAGCTTTCTTT	TRBV5-4	TRBJ1-1	.	.
CAWSGGGGVDTQYF	TGTGCCTGGAGTGGGGGGGGCGGCGTAGATACGCAGTATTTT	TRBV30	TRBJ2-3	.	.
CASSLAQVTGELFF	TGCGCCAGCAGCTTGGCTCAGGTCACCGGGGAGCTGTTTTTT	TRBV5-1	TRBJ2-2	.	once
CASSLGQRYEQYF	TGTGCCAGCAGTTTGGGGCAGCGCTACGAGCAGTACTTC	TRBV12-3/TRBV12-4	TRBJ2-7	.	.
CASSLSTGGNYGYTF	TGTGCCAGCTCACTCTCGACAGGGGGTAACTATGGCTACACCTTC	TRBV18	TRBJ1-2	TRBD1	.
CASSLDRAHPTEAFF	TGTGCCAGCAGCCTGGACAGGGCCCACCCCACTGAAGCTTTCTTT	TRBV6-5	TRBJ1-1	TRBD1	.
CASSGTSEQYF	TGTGCCAGCAGTGGGACTTCGGAGCAGTACTTC	TRBV2	TRBJ2-7	.	.
CASSPREGEPQHF	TGTGCCAGCTCACCACGTGAGGGGGAGCCCCAGCATTTT	TRBV18	TRBJ1-5	.	.
CASRHTQLAGGRGRGELFF	TGTGCCAGCAGACACACCCAACTAGCGGGGGGACGGGGGCGCGGGGAGCTGTTTTTT	TRBV27	TRBJ2-2	TRBD2	once
CASSYAGYTEAFF	TGTGCCAGCTCCTACGCGGGGTACACTGAAGCTTTCTTT	TRBV19	TRBJ1-1	.	.
CASSVQGNGYTF	TGCGCCAGCAGCGTGCAGGGGAATGGCTACACCTTC	TRBV5-1	TRBJ1-2	.	.
CASSWGGLNGYTF	TGTGCCAGTTCCTGGGGGGGGCTAAATGGCTACACCTTC	TRBV27	TRBJ1-2	.	.
CASRASDRGNQPQHF	TGTGCCAGCAGGGCCTCTGACAGGGGCAATCAGCCCCAGCATTTT	TRBV6-5	TRBJ1-5	TRBD1	.
CASSPRQGANEKLFF	TGTGCCAGCAGCCCCAGACAGGGAGCTAATGAAAAACTGTTTTTT	TRBV7-9	TRBJ1-4	TRBD1	.
CASNEGVNSPLHF	TGTGCCAGTAACGAGGGAGTTAATTCACCCCTCCACTTT	TRBV19	TRBJ1-6	.	.
CASSPTRTGEKLFF	TGTGCCAGCTCGCCCACTAGAACGGGGGAAAAACTGTTTTTT	TRBV18	TRBJ1-4	.	once
CSVTPKGGELFF	TGCAGTGTGACTCCTAAGGGGGGGGAGCTGTTTTTT	TRBV29-1	TRBJ2-2	.	.
CASSLVGQGTGELFF	TGTGCCAGCAGCTTAGTTGGACAGGGTACCGGGGAGCTGTTTTTT	TRBV7-7	TRBJ2-2	TRBD1	.
CASSPLRANTEAFF	TGTGCCAGCAGCCCCCTCCGCGCGAACACTGAAGCTTTCTTT	TRBV3-1/TRBV3-2	TRBJ1-1	.	.
CASSLRQGGSPLHF	TGTGCCAGCTCACTTCGACAGGGTGGATCACCCCTCCACTTT	TRBV18	TRBJ1-6	TRBD1	.
CASRGGGRNTIYF	TGTGCCAGCAGGGGGGGAGGGAGAAACACCATATATTTT	TRBV28	TRBJ1-3	.	.